This TCR beta chain was sequenced for a study of T cell repertoires in cytomegalovirus infection. Study details: Used in the study were CMV epitopes, some recently identified and HLA-C-restricted, others well-studied and HLA-B-restricted. Study-level findings and limits: Within the response measured ex vivo, HLA-C-restricted CMV-specific TCR beta clonotypes were dominant.

In its sample, this clonotype was seen many times. Its target is unknown. Each CDR3 protein is one row after TCRdb ran MiXCR on the reads. Of around 900,000 distinct CDR3 sequences in the sample, around 30% were seen once. The germline V and J ends were trimmed by 3 bases and 2 bases, with 16 bases remaining between them. The CDR3 contains 16 residues. Germline lookup yields CDR1 MGHDK and CDR2 SYGVNS. The chain links TRBV25-1 to TRBJ1-1; tentatively, D is TRBD1 (6 bases). The sample in question was cultured CD8+ T cells from PBMCs, obtained from culture after CMV antigen stimulation. The TCR originated in a human donor in good health (CMV status not recorded). Some clones in this sample may be carry-over from other donors' samples. Written as DNA, the CDR3 is TGTGCCAGCAGTGACCCCCTAAGACAGGAAAACACTGAAGCTTTCTTT. This gives the protein CASSDPLRQENTEAFF.